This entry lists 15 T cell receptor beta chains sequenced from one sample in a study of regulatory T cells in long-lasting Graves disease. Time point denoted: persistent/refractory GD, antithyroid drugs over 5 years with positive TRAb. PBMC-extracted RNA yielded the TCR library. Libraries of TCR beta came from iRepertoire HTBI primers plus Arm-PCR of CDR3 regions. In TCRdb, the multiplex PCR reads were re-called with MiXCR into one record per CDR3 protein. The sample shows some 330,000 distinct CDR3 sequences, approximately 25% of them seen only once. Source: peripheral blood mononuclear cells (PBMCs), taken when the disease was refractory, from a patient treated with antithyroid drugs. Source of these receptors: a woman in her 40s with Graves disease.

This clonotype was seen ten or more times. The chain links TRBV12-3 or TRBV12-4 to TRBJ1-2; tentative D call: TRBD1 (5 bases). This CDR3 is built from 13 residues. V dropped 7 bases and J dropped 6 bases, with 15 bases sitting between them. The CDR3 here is CASNTGTIHGYTF. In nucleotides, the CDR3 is TGTGCCAGCAACACCGGGACGATACATGGCTACACCTTC.

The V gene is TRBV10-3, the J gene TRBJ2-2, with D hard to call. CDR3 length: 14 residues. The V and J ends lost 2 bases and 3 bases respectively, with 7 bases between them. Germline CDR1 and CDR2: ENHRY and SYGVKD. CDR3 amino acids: CAISEALYTGELFF. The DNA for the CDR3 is TGTGCCATCAGTGAGGCTCTATACACCGGGGAGCTGTTTTTT.

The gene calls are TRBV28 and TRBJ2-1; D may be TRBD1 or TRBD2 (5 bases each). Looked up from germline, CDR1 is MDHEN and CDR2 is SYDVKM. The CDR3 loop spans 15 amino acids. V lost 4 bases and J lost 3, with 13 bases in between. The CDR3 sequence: CASSSSGHLYNEQFF. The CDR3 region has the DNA TGTGCCAGCAGTTCCTCGGGGCATCTCTACAATGAGCAGTTCTTC.

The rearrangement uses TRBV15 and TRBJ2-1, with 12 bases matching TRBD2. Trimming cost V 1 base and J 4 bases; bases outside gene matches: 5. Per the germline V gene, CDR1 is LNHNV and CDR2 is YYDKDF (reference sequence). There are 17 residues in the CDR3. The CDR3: CATSRAGLAGGYNEQFF. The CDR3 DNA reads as TGTGCCACCAGCAGAGCAGGCCTAGCGGGAGGGTACAATGAGCAGTTCTTC. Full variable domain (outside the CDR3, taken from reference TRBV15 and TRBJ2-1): DAMVIQNPRYQVTQFGKPVTLSCSQTLNHNVMYWYQQKSSQAPKLLFHYYDKDFNNEADTPDNFQSRRPNTSFCFLDIRSPGLGDTAMYLCATSRAGLAGGYNEQFFGPGTRLTVL.

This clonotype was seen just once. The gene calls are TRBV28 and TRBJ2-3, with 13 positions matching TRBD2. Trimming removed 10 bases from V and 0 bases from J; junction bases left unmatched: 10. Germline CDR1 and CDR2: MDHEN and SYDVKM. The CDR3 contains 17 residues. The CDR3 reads CATSEGLAGISTDTQYF. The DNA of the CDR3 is TGTGCCACCTCCGAGGGACTAGCGGGAATCAGCACAGATACGCAGTATTTT.

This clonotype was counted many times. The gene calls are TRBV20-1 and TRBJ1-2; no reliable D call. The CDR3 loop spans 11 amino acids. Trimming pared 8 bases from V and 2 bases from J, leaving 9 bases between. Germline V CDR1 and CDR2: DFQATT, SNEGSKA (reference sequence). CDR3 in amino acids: CSLEANYGYTF. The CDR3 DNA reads TGCAGTCTTGAGGCAAACTATGGCTACACCTTC.

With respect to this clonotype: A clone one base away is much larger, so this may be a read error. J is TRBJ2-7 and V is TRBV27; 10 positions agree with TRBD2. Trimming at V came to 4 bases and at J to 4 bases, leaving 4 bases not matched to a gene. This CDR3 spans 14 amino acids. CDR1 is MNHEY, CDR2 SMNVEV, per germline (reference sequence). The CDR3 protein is CASSWASGGYEQYF. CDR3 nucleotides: TGTGCCAGCAGTTGGGCTAGCGGGGGTTACGAGCAGTACTTC.

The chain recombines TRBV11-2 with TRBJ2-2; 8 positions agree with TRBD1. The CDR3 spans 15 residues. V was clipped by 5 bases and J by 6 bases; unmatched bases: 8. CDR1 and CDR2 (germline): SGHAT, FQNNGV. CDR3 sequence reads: CASSTDRVVAGELFF. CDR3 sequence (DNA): TGTGCCAGCAGCACGGACAGGGTTGTGGCCGGGGAGCTGTTTTTT.

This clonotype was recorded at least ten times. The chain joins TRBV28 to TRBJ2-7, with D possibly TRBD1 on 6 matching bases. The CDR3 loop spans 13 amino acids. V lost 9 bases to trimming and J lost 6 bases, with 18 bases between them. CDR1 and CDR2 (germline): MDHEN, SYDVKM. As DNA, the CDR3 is TGTGCCAGTTCTGACACAGGGCTGTTCGAGCAGTACTTC. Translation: CASSDTGLFEQYF.

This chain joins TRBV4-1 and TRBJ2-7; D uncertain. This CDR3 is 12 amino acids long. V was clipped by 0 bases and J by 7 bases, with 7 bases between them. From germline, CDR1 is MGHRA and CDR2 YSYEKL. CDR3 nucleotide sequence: TGCGCCAGCAGCCAAGAATTAGGGGAGCAGTACTTC. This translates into CASSQELGEQYF.

The CDR3 here is CASSFPQESYEQYF. The CDR3 nucleotides are TGTGCCAGCAGCTTTCCGCAGGAGTCCTACGAGCAGTACTTC. V gene TRBV7-9 combines with J gene TRBJ2-7; D remains unclear. Germline values: CDR1 SEHNR, CDR2 FQNEAQ (reference sequence). V lost 3 bases and J 1 base, leaving 10 bases between the germline ends. The CDR3 contains 14 residues.

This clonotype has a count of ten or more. The DNA for the CDR3 is TGTGCCACCAGCAGAGATCAGGTGAAATTCTCCTACGAGCAGTACTTC. Amino acid sequence: CATSRDQVKFSYEQYF. The chain couples TRBV15 to TRBJ2-7; D remains ambiguous. The CDR3 extends over 16 amino acids. With 0 bases removed from V and 0 bases from J, the gap between germline ends came to 12 bases. Germline V CDR1 and CDR2: LNHNV, YYDKDF (reference sequence).

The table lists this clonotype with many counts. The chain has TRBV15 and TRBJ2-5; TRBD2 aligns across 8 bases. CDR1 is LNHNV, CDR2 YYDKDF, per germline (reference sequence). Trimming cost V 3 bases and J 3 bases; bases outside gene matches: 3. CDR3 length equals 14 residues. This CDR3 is CATSRSAGEETQYF. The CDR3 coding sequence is TGTGCCACCAGCAGGTCAGCGGGAGAAGAGACCCAGTACTTC.

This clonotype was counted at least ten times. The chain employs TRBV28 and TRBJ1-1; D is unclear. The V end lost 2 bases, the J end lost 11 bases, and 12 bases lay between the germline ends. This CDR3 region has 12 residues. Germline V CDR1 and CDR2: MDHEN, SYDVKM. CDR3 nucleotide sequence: TGTGCCAGCAGTTTAAGAGGGTTAGGGGCTTTCTTT. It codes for CASSLRGLGAFF.

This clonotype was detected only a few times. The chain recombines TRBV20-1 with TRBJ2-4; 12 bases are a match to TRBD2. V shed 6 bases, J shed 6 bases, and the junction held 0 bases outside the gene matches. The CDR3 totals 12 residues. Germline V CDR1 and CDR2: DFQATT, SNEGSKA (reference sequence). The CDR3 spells CSAGLAGNIQYF. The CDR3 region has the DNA TGCAGTGCGGGACTAGCGGGAAACATTCAGTACTTC.